The next 21 T cell receptor beta chains were all read from a single sample in a study of tumor-infiltrating lymphocytes in primary liver carcinoma. Both RNA and DNA were isolated together from about 21-30 mg of bulk tissue that had not been sorted. cDNA specific to TCR beta was made from roughly 500 ng of total RNA, with a constant-region primer employed for priming. Three-round nested multiplex PCR performed with slightly modified ARM-PCR produced the TCR beta libraries. Both of the initial two PCR rounds ran for nine to ten cycles and employed TRBV1-TRBV30 forward primers alongside a C-beta reverse primer. TCRdb reanalysed the multiplex PCR reads using MiXCR and keeps one entry per CDR3 protein. The data hold about 21,000 distinct CDR3 sequences, with roughly 72% observed a single time. Sequenced material: liver tumor tissue from sampling region 1. The subset is: tumor region T1, superior pole. These receptors were taken from a middle-aged man with primary liver carcinoma and hepatitis B virus infection.

The rearrangement joins TRBV6-5 to TRBJ2-3; 7 bases match TRBD2. V was pared by 8 bases and J by 10 bases, with 24 bases of the junction left unmatched. The length of the CDR3 is 17 residues. Germline V CDR1 and CDR2: MNHEY, SVGAGI. The CDR3 DNA follows: TGTGCCAGCCGCGAACAGGACGGGAGGAAGGAGACGGATGCGCAGTATTTT. Its translation is CASREQDGRKETDAQYF.

This clonotype was seen a few times. The germline gene is not matched at one end of the junction; a read error may be the cause. This rearrangement joins TRBV6-1 to TRBJ2-7; D possibly corresponds to TRBD2 (6 bases). Germline lookup yields CDR1 MNHNS and CDR2 SASEGT. The CDR3 length is 15 residues. Here the CDR3 DNA reads TGTGCTAGCAGTGAAGCGGGTCAAGGGTGGAACGAGCGGTACTTC. Protein product: CASSEAGQGWNERYF.

With respect to this clonotype: The final CDR3 position lacks the conserved phenylalanine or tryptophan, pointing to a likely read error. V is TRBV28 and J is TRBJ2-5, with D possibly matching TRBD1 (6 bases). The germline V and J ends were trimmed by 4 bases and 1 base, with 13 bases remaining between them. From germline, CDR1 is MDHEN and CDR2 SYDVKM. The CDR3 is made up of 15 amino acids. The CDR3 nucleotides are TGTGCCAGCAGTTGGGGGTTGGGGGCCCAAGAGACCCAGTACATC. Encoded protein: CASSWGLGAQETQYI.

Worth noting for this clonotype: A much larger clone differs from this one at a single base, so this may be a read error. This chain uses TRBV6-2 or TRBV6-3 with TRBJ1-1; unclear D gene. Germline-derived CDR1 and CDR2 are MNHEY and SVGEGT. This CDR3 contains 13 residues. Written as DNA, the CDR3 is TGTGCCAGCAGTTACTTCATGAACGCTGAAGCTTTCTTT. It specifies CASSYFMNAEAFF.

Note on this clonotype: A read error may be the cause here, since a much bigger clone is one base away. The rearrangement joins TRBV28 to TRBJ2-3, with D uncertain. The CDR3 runs 13 residues. Per the germline V gene, CDR1 is MDHEN and CDR2 is SYDVKM. In nucleotides, the CDR3 is TGTACCAGCACGGAAGGGTCCGCAGATACGCAGTATTTT. Translated: CTSTEGSADTQYF.

CDR3 nucleotides: TGTGCCAGCAGCCCATCTAGGGGGTTGGTCAGCACTGAAGCTTTCTTT. This encodes CASSPSRGLVSTEAFF. The chain recombines TRBV11-2 with TRBJ1-1, with D possibly TRBD1 on 6 matching bases. CDR1 and CDR2 from the germline V gene are SGHAT and FQNNGV. Trimming left V 5 bases short and J 4 bases short, with 20 bases between. The CDR3 runs 16 residues.

To note about this clonotype: This may arise from a read error, as a much more abundant clone is one base away. V gene TRBV5-1 combines with J gene TRBJ2-3; the D is unclear. V lost 4 bases and J lost 7, with 13 bases in between. Germline CDR1 SGHRS, CDR2 YFSETQ. The CDR3 covers 13 residues. CDR3 region: CASSLVGIHTQYF. In DNA, the CDR3 is TGCGCCAGCAGCCTCGTTGGCATACATACGCAGTATTTT.

In the case of this clonotype: An end of the junction does not agree with germline; a read error may underlie this. This chain links TRBV14 with TRBJ1-1; a possible D gene is TRBD1 (5 bases). CDR1 and CDR2 (germline): SGHDN, FVKESK. This CDR3 spans 16 amino acids. The CDR3 here is CASSQVGREGNTEAFF. In DNA, the CDR3 is TGTGCAAGCAGCCAAGTTGGCAGGGAAGGGAACACTGAAGCTTTCTTT.

As for this clonotype: One junction end disagrees with the germline gene, perhaps due to a read error. The J gene is TRBJ2-7, the V gene TRBV28, with D possibly TRBD2 on 7 matching bases. Germline V CDR1 and CDR2: MDHEN, SYDVKM. CDR3 length equals 17 residues. In nucleotides, the CDR3 is TGTGCCAGTAGTCCCCCTGTAGGGGGAGGGCACTCCGACGAGCAGTACTTC. This codes for CASSPPVGGGHSDEQYF.

This clonotype showed up many times. The chain employs TRBV19 and TRBJ2-2, with 9 bases aligning to TRBD1. The V gene's germline CDR1 is LNHDA and CDR2 SQIVND (reference sequence). The V gene end was trimmed by 3 bases and the J gene end by 5 bases; junction bases not matched to a gene: 1. This CDR3 is built from 14 residues. CDR3 sequence: CASSIGTGTGELFF. The CDR3 bases are TGTGCCAGTAGTATCGGGACAGGGACCGGGGAGCTGTTTTTT.

In this sample, this clonotype turned up many times. The V call is TRBV5-1, the J call TRBJ2-2; the D is unclear. Trimming cost V 4 bases and J 1 base, with 11 bases left between them. The CDR3 is 15 amino acids. CDR1 and CDR2 from the germline V gene are SGHRS and YFSETQ. The CDR3 region is CASSPLRLNTGELFF. DNA for the CDR3: TGCGCCAGCAGCCCATTGCGGTTGAACACCGGGGAGCTGTTTTTT.

This clonotype was seen just once. The rearrangement joins TRBV10-3 to TRBJ2-2, with D perhaps TRBD1 (5 bases). CDR1 is ENHRY, CDR2 SYGVKD, per germline. V gave up 7 bases and J gave up 14 bases, with 29 bases separating them. The CDR3 totals 16 residues. CDR3 nucleotides: TGTGCCATCATGGAGACAGAAGGTGGGAACACCGGTGACCTGTTTTTT. It is translated as CAIMETEGGNTGDLFF.

This clonotype was detected many times. The rearrangement joins TRBV6-1 to TRBJ2-7; perhaps TRBD1 as D (6 bases). Germline CDR1 and CDR2: MNHNS and SASEGT. Between the trimmed V and J ends, which lost 5 bases and 1 base, there was a span of 18 bases. CDR3 size: 16 residues. For the CDR3, the DNA is TGTGCCAGCAGTATGACAAGGGGGTCAATTTCCTACGAGCAGTACTTC. The encoded protein is CASSMTRGSISYEQYF.

For this clonotype: Germline is not matched at one junction end, which may reflect a read error. This chain connects TRBV30 to TRBJ2-5; D may be TRBD1 or TRBD2 (5 bases each). This CDR3 is built from 14 residues. Germline loops: CDR1 GTSNPN, CDR2 SVGIG (reference sequence). The CDR3 sequence is CTWSSEDKQETQYF. The CDR3 nucleotides are TGTACCTGGAGTAGCGAGGACAAGCAAGAGACCCAGTACTTC.

This clonotype was detected a few times. The gene calls are TRBV4-1 and TRBJ2-1, with D possibly matching TRBD2 (5 bases). Germline lookup yields CDR1 MGHRA and CDR2 YSYEKL. V lost 3 bases and J lost 0, with 15 bases in between. The CDR3 sequence is 17 residues long. The CDR3 nucleotides are TGCGCCAGCAGCCATGGGCTAGCTGAAGGCTCCTACAATGAGCAGTTCTTC. Its protein product is CASSHGLAEGSYNEQFF.

In its sample, this clonotype was seen many times. At one of its ends the junction is not consistent with the germline gene, which may arise from a read error. This chain joins TRBV29-1 and TRBJ2-1; 7 bases are shared with TRBD2. The CDR3 spans 12 residues. CDR1 and CDR2 from the germline V gene are SQVTM and ANQGSEA. CDR3 nucleotide sequence: TGCAGCGCCCTAAGGGACTACAATGAGCAGTCCTTC. The encoded protein is CSALRDYNEQSF.

Points on this clonotype: This may be a read error, as it is one base from a much larger clone. The chain uses TRBV9 and TRBJ2-5; tentatively, D is TRBD2 (5 bases). Germline assignment: CDR1 SGDLS and CDR2 YYNGEE. This CDR3 is 17 amino acids long. In DNA form, the CDR3 reads TGTGCCAGCAGCTTTTCGTGGACCCGGGGTGGGCAAGAGACCCAGTGCTTC. It yields the protein CASSFSWTRGGQETQCF. The full variable domain, completed using reference TRBV9 and TRBJ2-5, is DSGVTQTPKHLITATGQRVTLRCSPRSGDLSVYWYQQSLDQGLQFLIQYYNGEERAKGNILERFSAQQFPDLHSELNLSSLELGDSALYFCASSFSWTRGGQETQCFGPGTRLLVL.

The chain combines TRBV20-1 with TRBJ2-1; unclear D gene. Germline V gives CDR1 DFQATT, CDR2 SNEGSKA (reference sequence). The CDR3 is 14 amino acids. V was clipped by 2 bases and J by 15 bases, with 23 bases between them. The CDR3 DNA reads as TGCAGTGCTAGATCTCTCGAGACCCTCTTTCCCGCGTTCTTC. Protein product: CSARSLETLFPAFF.

The CDR3 region has the DNA TGTGCCAGCTGCCCGGACAGGGAGTGGAATTCACCCCTCCACTTT. This encodes CASCPDREWNSPLHF. The chain uses TRBV12-3 or TRBV12-4 and TRBJ1-6, with 8 bases identical to TRBD1. This CDR3 region has 15 residues. V lost 8 bases, J lost 7 bases, and 10 bases stayed unmatched.

The chain links TRBV19 to TRBJ1-4, with D perhaps matching TRBD1 (6 bases). The CDR3 loop spans 15 amino acids. The V gene's germline CDR1 is LNHDA and CDR2 SQIVND (reference sequence). V gave up 7 bases and J gave up 7 bases, with 19 bases separating them. CDR3 bases: TGTGCCAGTACACCCTCAGGGGACGAGGTTGAAAAACTGTTTTTT. Its protein is CASTPSGDEVEKLFF.

The chain joins TRBV28 to TRBJ2-3, with unresolved D. This CDR3 region has 17 residues. Per germline, CDR1 MDHEN and CDR2 SYDVKM. Trimming took 5 bases from V and 4 from J, leaving 22 bases between them. CDR3 amino acids: CASSTPRATSISDTQYF. As DNA, the CDR3 is TGTGCCAGCAGTACTCCCCGGGCTACAAGTATCTCAGATACGCAGTATTTT.